This T cell receptor beta chain stems from a study of T cell responses to AZD1222 COVID-19 vaccine. TCRdb keeps only in-frame clones here, not all; method: immunoSEQ multiplex PCR. The data contain some 150,000 clones, under 95% of them singletons. Study results and limitations: All repertoire sampling was performed exclusively after the peak T cell response. It should be noted that donors were predominantly white British and more often female, and clonal diversity was possibly underestimated.

V was clipped by 1 base and J by 3 bases, with 10 bases between them. There are 15 residues in the CDR3. Germline V gene sequence: CDR1 SGHTA, CDR2 FQGNSA. Concerning this clone itself: The antigen is not known.

This receptor was identified in an adult in good health. The sequencing here drew on peripheral blood, taken on day 0 of AZD1222 vaccination. The V call is TRBV7-2, the J call TRBJ1-3; D unclear. The chain's CDR3 is CASSLDPVFGNTIYF. CDR3 sequence (DNA): TGTGCCAGCAGCTTAGATCCTGTTTTTGGAAACACCATATATTTT.